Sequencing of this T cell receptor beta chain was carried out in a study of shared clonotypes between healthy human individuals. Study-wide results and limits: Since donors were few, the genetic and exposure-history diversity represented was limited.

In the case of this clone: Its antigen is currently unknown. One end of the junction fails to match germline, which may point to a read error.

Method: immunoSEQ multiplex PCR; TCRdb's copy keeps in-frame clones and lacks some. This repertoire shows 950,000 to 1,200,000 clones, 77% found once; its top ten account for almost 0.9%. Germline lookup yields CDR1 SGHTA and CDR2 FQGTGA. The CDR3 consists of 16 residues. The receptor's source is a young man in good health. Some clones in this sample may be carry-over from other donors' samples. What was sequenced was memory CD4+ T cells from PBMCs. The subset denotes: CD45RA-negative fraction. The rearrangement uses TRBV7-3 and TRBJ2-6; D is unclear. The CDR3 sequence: CASSLTASSGANVLTF. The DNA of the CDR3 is TGCGCCAGCAGCTTAACAGCTAGTTCTGGGGCCAACGTCCTGACTTTC.